The 18 T cell receptor beta chains below were found in one sample sequenced in a study of blood T cell repertoires in COVID-19. TCRdb keeps only in-frame clones here, not all; method: immunoSEQ multiplex PCR. The profile shows 100,000 to 130,000 clones, about four fifths of them singletons. The sequencing input was peripheral blood. The receptors come from a man between 65 and 85 years old with acute or convalescent COVID-19.

The rearrangement uses TRBV3-1 (or the pseudogene TRBV3-2) and TRBJ2-6; 7 bases match TRBD1. J lost 3 bases, V lost 0 bases, and 2 bases had no gene match. This CDR3 spans 16 amino acids. CDR1 is LGHDT and CDR2 is YNNKEL in the germline V gene (reference sequence). The CDR3 nucleotides read TGTGCCAGCAGCCAAGACAGGGGGAGTGGGGCCAACGTCCTGACTTTC. It specifies CASSQDRGSGANVLTF.

The V and J genes are TRBV5-4 and TRBJ2-5, with 9 bases lining up with TRBD2. The CDR3 spans 17 residues. Trimming at V came to 7 bases and at J to 1 base, leaving 14 bases not matched to a gene. Germline V gene lookup returns CDR1 SGHNT and CDR2 YYREEE (reference sequence). The CDR3 coding sequence is TGTGCCAGCCGTCCAGGGGGTAGCGGGGGCTTCCAAGAGACCCAGTACTTC. Amino acid sequence: CASRPGGSGGFQETQYF.

The chain combines TRBV6-6 with TRBJ2-1; D is perhaps TRBD1 (6 bases). V gave up 7 bases and J gave up 4 bases, with 11 bases separating them. The germline V gene has CDR1 MNHNY and CDR2 SVGAGI (reference sequence). The CDR3 is 13 amino acids. The CDR3 reads CASIEDRYNEQFF. For the CDR3, the DNA is TGTGCCAGCATCGAGGACAGATACAATGAGCAGTTCTTC.

The V gene is TRBV4-2, the J gene TRBJ2-7, with D tentatively TRBD1 (5 bases). There are 15 residues in the CDR3. Germline V gives CDR1 LGHNA, CDR2 YNFKEQ. Trimming left V 4 bases short and J 7 bases short, with 20 bases between. The CDR3 is CASSLEPTPKGEQYF. DNA of the CDR3: TGTGCCAGCAGCCTAGAGCCAACACCCAAGGGGGAGCAGTACTTC.

This rearrangement joins TRBV2 to TRBJ2-5; 8 bases map to TRBD2. The CDR3 totals 16 residues. With 1 base clipped from V and 4 bases from J, the junction kept 8 bases outside the gene matches. Germline-derived CDR1 and CDR2 are SNHLY and FYNNEI. The CDR3, as DNA: TGTGCCAGCAGTGAAGTTCCGCGGGGGGCGGGAGAGACCCAGTACTTC. Its protein product is CASSEVPRGAGETQYF. Complete variable domain (other parts from reference TRBV2 and TRBJ2-5): EPEVTQTPSHQVTQMGQEVILRCVPISNHLYFYWYRQILGQKVEFLVSFYNNEISEKSEIFDDQFSVERPDGSNFTLKIRSTKLEDSAMYFCASSEVPRGAGETQYFGPGTRLLVL.

The rearrangement links TRBV6-5 to TRBJ2-1; possibly TRBD1 for D (5 bases). Germline CDR1 and CDR2: MNHEY and SVGAGI. The CDR3 extends over 15 amino acids. V dropped 2 bases and J dropped 0 bases, with 8 bases sitting between them. Here the CDR3 DNA reads TGTGCCAGCAGTTACACAGGAAACTCCTACAATGAGCAGTTCTTC. It yields the protein CASSYTGNSYNEQFF.

In this sample, this clone turned up once. The chain uses TRBV21-1 and TRBJ2-4; the table's D call, TRBD2, was not checked against the DNA. TRBV21-1 is a documented pseudogene. The CDR3 totals 17 residues. DNA of the CDR3: TGTGCCATCGATGGGGGGGTTAACTCCCTCTCCAAAAACATTCAGTACTTC. This codes for CAIDGGVNSLSKNIQYF.

The chain couples TRBV5-1 to TRBJ1-1; D uncertain. The CDR3 runs 13 residues. Trimming removed 2 bases at V and 4 bases at J, with 9 bases between. Germline V gene data show CDR1 as SGHRS and CDR2 as YFSETQ. CDR3: CASSFVESTEAFF. The CDR3 nucleotides read TGCGCCAGCAGCTTCGTTGAGAGCACTGAAGCTTTCTTT. Full variable domain (rest looked up from reference TRBV5-1 and TRBJ1-1): KAGVTQTPRYLIKTRGQQVTLSCSPISGHRSVSWYQQTPGQGLQFLFEYFSETQRNKGNFPGRFSGRQFSNSRSEMNVSTLELGDSALYLCASSFVESTEAFFGQGTRLTVV.

The chain combines TRBV5-5 with TRBJ2-7; 7 nucleotides agree with TRBD1. The CDR3 runs to 16 residues. V lost 1 base, J lost 5 bases, and 12 bases stayed unmatched. Per germline, CDR1 SGHKS and CDR2 YYEKEE (reference sequence). The CDR3 sequence is CASSLSQDRFDDEQYF. The CDR3 DNA follows: TGTGCCAGCAGCTTGTCCCAGGACAGGTTTGATGACGAGCAGTACTTC.

This sequence joins TRBV5-1 and TRBJ1-6; 7 bases line up with TRBD1. Per germline, CDR1 SGHRS and CDR2 YFSETQ. Unmatched junction bases numbered 0, after V lost 4 bases and J lost 5 bases. The CDR3 extends over 13 amino acids. The CDR3 DNA follows: TGCGCCAGCAGCGACAGGGATAATTCACCCCTCCACTTT. It translates to CASSDRDNSPLHF. The full variable domain, with the rest looked up from reference TRBV5-1 and TRBJ1-6, is KAGVTQTPRYLIKTRGQQVTLSCSPISGHRSVSWYQQTPGQGLQFLFEYFSETQRNKGNFPGRFSGRQFSNSRSEMNVSTLELGDSALYLCASSDRDNSPLHFGNGTRLTVT.

In regard to this clone: Other nucleotide sequences in the sample specify the same CDR3. The chain has TRBV6-1 and TRBJ1-4; no definite D call. The CDR3 contains 18 residues. The germline V gene encodes CDR1 MNHNS and CDR2 SASEGT. V lost 3 bases, J lost 2 bases, and 19 bases lay in between. In nucleotides, the CDR3 is TGTGCCAGCAGTGAGGCGTGGGTAGGGAGCTTCACTAATGAAAAACTGTTTTTT. Protein: CASSEAWVGSFTNEKLFF.

The chain combines TRBV6-2 or TRBV6-3 with TRBJ2-7; 8 positions agree with TRBD2. The V gene's germline CDR1 is MNHEY and CDR2 SVGEGT. The J segment lost 5 bases and the V segment lost 3 bases, leaving 18 bases of the junction unmatched. This CDR3 region has 18 residues. CDR3 loop: CASSYLVSGGGHVNEQYF. For the CDR3, the DNA is TGTGCCAGCAGTTATTTGGTGTCTGGCGGGGGGCACGTCAACGAGCAGTACTTC.

The genes are TRBV5-4 and TRBJ2-1; the D is unclear. V lost 1 base to trimming and J lost 2 bases, with 10 bases between them. Germline V gene sequence: CDR1 SGHNT, CDR2 YYREEE (reference sequence). This CDR3 spans 15 amino acids. The CDR3 protein is CASSLTTSTYNEQFF. The CDR3 DNA sequence: TGTGCCAGCAGCTTGACGACAAGCACCTACAATGAGCAGTTCTTC.

The chain uses TRBV9 and TRBJ1-1; 7 bases map to TRBD1. The CDR3 covers 14 residues. Germline values: CDR1 SGDLS, CDR2 YYNGEE. The ends lost 6 bases at V and 4 bases at J; junction bases unmatched: 9. The CDR3 loop reads CASTKQGQGTEAFF. Written as DNA, the CDR3 is TGTGCCAGCACCAAACAGGGGCAGGGCACTGAAGCTTTCTTT.

The genes are TRBV5-1 and TRBJ2-1; D gene uncertain. CDR3 length: 13 residues. Trimming left V 0 bases short and J 8 bases short, with 9 bases between. Germline values: CDR1 SGHRS, CDR2 YFSETQ. CDR3 DNA: TGCGCCAGCAGCTTGGGTCTAGGCGATGAGCAGTTCTTC. It codes for CASSLGLGDEQFF.

The J gene is TRBJ1-2, the V gene TRBV5-1, with 7 bases that match TRBD1. From germline, CDR1 is SGHRS and CDR2 YFSETQ. The CDR3 contains 13 residues. The J segment lost 6 bases and the V segment lost 5 bases, leaving 7 bases of the junction unmatched. CDR3 sequence: CASSSDRANGYTF. The CDR3 DNA reads as TGCGCCAGCAGTTCAGACAGGGCCAATGGCTACACCTTC.

The V and J genes are TRBV7-9 and TRBJ1-2; TRBD1 aligns across 8 bases. Trimming at V came to 1 base and at J to 6 bases, leaving 7 bases not matched to a gene. Per germline, CDR1 SEHNR and CDR2 FQNEAQ (reference sequence). CDR3 size: 15 residues. The CDR3: CASSLGQGASDGYTF. Written as DNA, the CDR3 is TGTGCCAGCAGCTTAGGGCAGGGGGCGTCTGATGGCTACACCTTC.

In DNA form, the CDR3 reads TGTGCCAGCAGCTTAGCGGTTTGGGAAAAACTGTTTTTT. Its protein product is CASSLAVWEKLFF. The chain joins TRBV11-2 to TRBJ1-4; D is undetermined. CDR1 is SGHAT, CDR2 FQNNGV, per germline. V was clipped by 1 base and J by 8 bases, with 8 bases between them. This CDR3 has 13 amino acids.